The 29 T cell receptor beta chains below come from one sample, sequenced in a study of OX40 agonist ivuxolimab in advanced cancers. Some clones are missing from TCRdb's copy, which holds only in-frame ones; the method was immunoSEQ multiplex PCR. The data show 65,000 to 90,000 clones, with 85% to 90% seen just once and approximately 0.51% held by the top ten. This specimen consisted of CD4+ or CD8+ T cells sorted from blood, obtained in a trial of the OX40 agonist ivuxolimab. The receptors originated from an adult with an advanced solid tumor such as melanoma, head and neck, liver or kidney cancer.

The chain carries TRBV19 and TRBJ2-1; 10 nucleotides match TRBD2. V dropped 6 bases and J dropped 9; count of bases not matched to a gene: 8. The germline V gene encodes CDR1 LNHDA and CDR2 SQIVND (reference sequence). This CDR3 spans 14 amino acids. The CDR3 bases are TGTGCCAGTAGGGGTCCTAGCGGGAGCGGTGAGCAGTTCTTC. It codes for CASRGPSGSGEQFF.

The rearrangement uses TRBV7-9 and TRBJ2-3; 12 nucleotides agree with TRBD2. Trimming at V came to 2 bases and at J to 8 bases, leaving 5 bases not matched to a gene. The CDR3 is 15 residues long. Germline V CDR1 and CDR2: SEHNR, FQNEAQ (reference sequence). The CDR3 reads CASSLMTSGRGTQYF. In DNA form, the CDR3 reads TGTGCCAGCAGCTTAATGACTAGCGGGAGAGGTACGCAGTATTTT.

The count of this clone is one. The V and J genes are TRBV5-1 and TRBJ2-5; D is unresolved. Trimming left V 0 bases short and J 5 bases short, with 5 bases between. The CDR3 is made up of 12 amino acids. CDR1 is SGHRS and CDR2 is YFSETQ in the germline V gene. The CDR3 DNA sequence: TGCGCCAGCAGCTTGGTGGAGGAGACCCAGTACTTC. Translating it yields CASSLVEETQYF. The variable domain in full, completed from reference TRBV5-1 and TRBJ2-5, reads KAGVTQTPRYLIKTRGQQVTLSCSPISGHRSVSWYQQTPGQGLQFLFEYFSETQRNKGNFPGRFSGRQFSNSRSEMNVSTLELGDSALYLCASSLVEETQYFGPGTRLLVL.

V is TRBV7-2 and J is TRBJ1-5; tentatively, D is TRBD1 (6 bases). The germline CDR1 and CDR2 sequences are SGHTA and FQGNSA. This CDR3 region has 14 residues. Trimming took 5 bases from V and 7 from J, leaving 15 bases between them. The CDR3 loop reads CASSLTGGPQPQHF. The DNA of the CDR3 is TGTGCCAGCAGCCTGACGGGGGGGCCGCAGCCCCAGCATTTT.

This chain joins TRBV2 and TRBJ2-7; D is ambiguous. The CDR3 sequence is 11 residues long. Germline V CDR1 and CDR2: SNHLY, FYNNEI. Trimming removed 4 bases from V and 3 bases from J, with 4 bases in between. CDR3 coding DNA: TGTGCCAGCAGTGGACGCTACGAGCAGTACTTC. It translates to CASSGRYEQYF.

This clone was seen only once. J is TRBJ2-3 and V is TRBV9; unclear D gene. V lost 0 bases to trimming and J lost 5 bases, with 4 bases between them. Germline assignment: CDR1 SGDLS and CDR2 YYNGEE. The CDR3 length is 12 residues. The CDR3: CASSVVGDTQYF. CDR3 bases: TGTGCCAGCAGCGTAGTAGGAGATACGCAGTATTTT. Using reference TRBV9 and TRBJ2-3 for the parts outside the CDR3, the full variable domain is DSGVTQTPKHLITATGQRVTLRCSPRSGDLSVYWYQQSLDQGLQFLIQYYNGEERAKGNILERFSAQQFPDLHSELNLSSLELGDSALYFCASSVVGDTQYFGPGTRLTVL.

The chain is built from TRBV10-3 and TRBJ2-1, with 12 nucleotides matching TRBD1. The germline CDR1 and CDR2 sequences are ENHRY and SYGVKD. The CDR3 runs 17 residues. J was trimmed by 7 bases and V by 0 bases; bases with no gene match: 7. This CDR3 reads CAISESRGQGARNEQFF. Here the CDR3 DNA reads TGTGCCATCAGTGAGTCGAGGGGACAGGGGGCGCGTAATGAGCAGTTCTTC.

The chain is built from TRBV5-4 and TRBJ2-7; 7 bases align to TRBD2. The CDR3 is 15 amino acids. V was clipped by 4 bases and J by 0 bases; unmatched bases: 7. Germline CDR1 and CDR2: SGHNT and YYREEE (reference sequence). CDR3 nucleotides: TGTGCCAGCAGCGCGACACTAGCGCGCTCCTACGAGCAGTACTTC. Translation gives CASSATLARSYEQYF.

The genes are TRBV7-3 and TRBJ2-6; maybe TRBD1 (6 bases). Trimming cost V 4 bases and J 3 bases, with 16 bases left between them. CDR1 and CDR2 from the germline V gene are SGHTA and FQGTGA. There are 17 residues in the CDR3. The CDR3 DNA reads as TGTGCCAGCAGCTCTAAGGTTGGGGGCGGTGGGGCCAACGTCCTGACTTTC. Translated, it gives CASSSKVGGGGANVLTF. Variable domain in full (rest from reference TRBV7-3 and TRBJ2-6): GAGVSQTPSNKVTEKGKYVELRCDPISGHTALYWYRQSLGQGPEFLIYFQGTGAADDSGLPNDRFFAVRPEGSVSTLKIQRTERGDSAVYLCASSSKVGGGGANVLTFGAGSRLTVL.

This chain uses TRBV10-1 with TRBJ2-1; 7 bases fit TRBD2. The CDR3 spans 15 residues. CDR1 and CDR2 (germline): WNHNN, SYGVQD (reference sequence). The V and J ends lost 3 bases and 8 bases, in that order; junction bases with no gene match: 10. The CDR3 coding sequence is TGCGCCAGCAGTGAAGGTGGGAGGGCCTTGGATGAGCAGTTCTTC. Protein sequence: CASSEGGRALDEQFF.

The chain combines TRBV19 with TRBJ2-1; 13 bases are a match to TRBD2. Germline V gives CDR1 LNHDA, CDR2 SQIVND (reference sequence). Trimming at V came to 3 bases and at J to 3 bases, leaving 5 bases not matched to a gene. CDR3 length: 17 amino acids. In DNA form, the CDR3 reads TGTGCCAGTAGTATCTTCAGGACTAGCGGGAGCTACAATGAGCAGTTCTTC. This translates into CASSIFRTSGSYNEQFF.

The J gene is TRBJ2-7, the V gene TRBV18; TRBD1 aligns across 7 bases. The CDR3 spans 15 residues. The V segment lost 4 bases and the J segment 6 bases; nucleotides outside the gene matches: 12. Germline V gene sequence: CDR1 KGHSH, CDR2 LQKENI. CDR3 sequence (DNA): TGTGCCAGCTCACGTTCCCGACAGGGTGCAGGCGAGCAGTACTTC. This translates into CASSRSRQGAGEQYF. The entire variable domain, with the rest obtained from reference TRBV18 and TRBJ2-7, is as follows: NAGVMQNPRHLVRRRGQEARLRCSPMKGHSHVYWYRQLPEEGLKFMVYLQKENIIDESGMPKERFSAEFPKEGPSILRIQQVVRGDSAAYFCASSRSRQGAGEQYFGPGTRLTVT.

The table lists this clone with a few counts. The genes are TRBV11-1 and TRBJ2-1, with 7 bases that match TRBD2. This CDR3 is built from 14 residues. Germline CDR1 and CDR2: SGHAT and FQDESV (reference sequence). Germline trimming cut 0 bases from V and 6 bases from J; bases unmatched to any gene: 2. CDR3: CASSLAGGVNEQFF. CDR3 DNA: TGTGCCAGCAGCTTAGCGGGGGGGGTCAATGAGCAGTTCTTC.

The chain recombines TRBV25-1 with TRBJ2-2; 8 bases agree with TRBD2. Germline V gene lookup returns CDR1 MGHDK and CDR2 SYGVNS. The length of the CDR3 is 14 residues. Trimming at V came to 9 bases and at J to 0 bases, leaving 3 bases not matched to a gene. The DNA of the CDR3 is TGTGCCAGTCGGACTAGCTCGAACACCGGGGAGCTGTTTTTT. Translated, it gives CASRTSSNTGELFF. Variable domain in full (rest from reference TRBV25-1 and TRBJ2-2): EADIYQTPRYLVIGTGKKITLECSQTMGHDKMYWYQQDPGMELHLIHYSYGVNSTEKGDLSSESTVSRIRTEHFPLTLESARPSHTSQYLCASRTSSNTGELFFGEGSRLTVL.

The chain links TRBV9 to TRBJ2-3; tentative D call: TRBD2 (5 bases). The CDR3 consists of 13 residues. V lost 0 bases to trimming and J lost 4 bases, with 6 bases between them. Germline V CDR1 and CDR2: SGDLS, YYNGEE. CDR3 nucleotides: TGTGCCAGCAGCGTAGTCGGGGCAGATACGCAGTATTTT. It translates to CASSVVGADTQYF.

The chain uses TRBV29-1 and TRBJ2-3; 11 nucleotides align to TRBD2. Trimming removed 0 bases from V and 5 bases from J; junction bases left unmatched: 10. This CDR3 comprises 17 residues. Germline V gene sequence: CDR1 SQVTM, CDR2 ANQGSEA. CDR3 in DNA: TGCAGCGTTGAAGAAGGACTAGCGGGTAGACGGAAAGATACGCAGTATTTT. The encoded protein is CSVEEGLAGRRKDTQYF.

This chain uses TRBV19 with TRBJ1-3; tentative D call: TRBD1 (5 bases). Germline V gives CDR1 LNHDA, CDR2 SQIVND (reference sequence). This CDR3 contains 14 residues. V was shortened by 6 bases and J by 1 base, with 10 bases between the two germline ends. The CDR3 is CASRYGGSGNTIYF. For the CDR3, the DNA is TGTGCCAGTAGATACGGGGGTTCTGGAAACACCATATATTTT.

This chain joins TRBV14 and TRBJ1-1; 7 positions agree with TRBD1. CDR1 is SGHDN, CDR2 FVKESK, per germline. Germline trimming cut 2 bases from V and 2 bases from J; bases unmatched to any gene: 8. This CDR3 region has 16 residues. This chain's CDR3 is CASSQTAGTANTEAFF. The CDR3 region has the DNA TGTGCCAGCAGCCAAACCGCCGGGACAGCTAACACTGAAGCTTTCTTT.

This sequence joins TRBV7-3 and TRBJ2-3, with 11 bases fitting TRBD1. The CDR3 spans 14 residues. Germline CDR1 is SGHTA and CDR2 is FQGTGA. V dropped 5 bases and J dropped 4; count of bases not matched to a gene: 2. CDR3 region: CASSTGQGADTQYF. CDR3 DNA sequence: TGTGCCAGCAGCACGGGACAGGGGGCAGATACGCAGTATTTT.

The CDR3 is CASSPTEEGTYEQYF. The CDR3 DNA is TGTGCCAGCAGTCCAACCGAGGAGGGGACCTACGAGCAGTACTTC. The chain couples TRBV28 to TRBJ2-5; possibly TRBD2 for D (6 bases). The DNA end is more similar to TRBJ2-7, so the J call may be wrong. Germline lookup yields CDR1 MDHEN and CDR2 SYDVKM. This CDR3 region has 15 residues.

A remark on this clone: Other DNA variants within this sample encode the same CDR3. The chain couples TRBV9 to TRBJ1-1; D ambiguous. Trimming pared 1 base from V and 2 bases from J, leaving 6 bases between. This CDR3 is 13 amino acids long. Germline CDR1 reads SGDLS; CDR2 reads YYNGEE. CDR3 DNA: TGTGCCAGCAGCGTAAGTCCCAACACTGAAGCTTTCTTT. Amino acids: CASSVSPNTEAFF. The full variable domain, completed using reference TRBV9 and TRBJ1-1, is DSGVTQTPKHLITATGQRVTLRCSPRSGDLSVYWYQQSLDQGLQFLIQYYNGEERAKGNILERFSAQQFPDLHSELNLSSLELGDSALYFCASSVSPNTEAFFGQGTRLTVV.

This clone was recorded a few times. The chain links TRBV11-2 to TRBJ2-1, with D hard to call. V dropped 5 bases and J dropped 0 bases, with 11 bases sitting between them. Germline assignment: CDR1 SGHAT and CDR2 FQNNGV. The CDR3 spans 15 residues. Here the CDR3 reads CASSIGPSSYNEQFF. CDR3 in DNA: TGTGCCAGCAGCATAGGACCAAGCTCCTACAATGAGCAGTTCTTC.

The CDR3 sequence is CATKRGPTGGLYGYTF. The CDR3 DNA reads as TGTGCCACAAAACGGGGTCCGACAGGGGGTCTCTATGGCTACACCTTC. The chain combines TRBV19 with TRBJ1-2, with 9 bases that match TRBD1. Germline CDR1 and CDR2: LNHDA and SQIVND (reference sequence). There are 16 residues in the CDR3. Trimming cost V 10 bases and J 4 bases; bases outside gene matches: 16.

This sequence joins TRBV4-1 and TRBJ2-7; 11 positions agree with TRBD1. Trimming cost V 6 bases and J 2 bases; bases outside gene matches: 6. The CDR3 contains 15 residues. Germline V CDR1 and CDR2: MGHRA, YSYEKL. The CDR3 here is CASSSWDRGTYEQYF. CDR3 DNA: TGCGCCAGCAGTTCCTGGGACAGGGGGACCTACGAGCAGTACTTC.

DNA for the CDR3: TGTGCCAGCAGCTTAGCTCAGGGCCAAACAGCTTACGAGCAGTACTTC. The encoded protein is CASSLAQGQTAYEQYF. The chain has TRBV7-9 and TRBJ2-7; a weak D match, TRBD1 (5 bases). Trimming cost V 0 bases and J 4 bases, with 16 bases left between them. Germline V gene sequence: CDR1 SEHNR, CDR2 FQNEAQ (reference sequence). The CDR3 runs 16 residues.

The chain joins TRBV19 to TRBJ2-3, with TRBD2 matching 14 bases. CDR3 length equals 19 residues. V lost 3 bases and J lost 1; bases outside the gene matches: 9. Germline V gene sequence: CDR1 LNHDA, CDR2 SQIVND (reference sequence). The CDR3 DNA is TGTGCCAGTAGTATCGAGAGACTAGCGGGAGGGCCTCGCACAGATACGCAGTATTTT. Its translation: CASSIERLAGGPRTDTQYF.

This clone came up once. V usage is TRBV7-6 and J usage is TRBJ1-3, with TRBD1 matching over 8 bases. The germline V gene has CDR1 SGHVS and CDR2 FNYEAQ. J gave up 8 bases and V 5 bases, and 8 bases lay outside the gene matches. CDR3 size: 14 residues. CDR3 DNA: TGTGCCAGCAGCGAAAGACAGGGGAAGGACACCATATATTTT. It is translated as CASSERQGKDTIYF.

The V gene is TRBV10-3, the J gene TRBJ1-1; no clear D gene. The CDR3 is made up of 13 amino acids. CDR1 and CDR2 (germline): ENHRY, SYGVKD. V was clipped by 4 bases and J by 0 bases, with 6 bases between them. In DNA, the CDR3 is TGTGCCATCAGTGCGACGTTGAACACTGAAGCTTTCTTT. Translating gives CAISATLNTEAFF.

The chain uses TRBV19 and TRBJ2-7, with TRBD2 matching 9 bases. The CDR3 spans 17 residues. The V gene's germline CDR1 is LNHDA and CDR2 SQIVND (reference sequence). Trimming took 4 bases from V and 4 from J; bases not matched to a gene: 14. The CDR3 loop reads CASSKGGVAGDRYEQYF. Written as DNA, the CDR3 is TGTGCCAGTAGTAAAGGGGGGGTAGCGGGAGACCGATACGAGCAGTACTTC.